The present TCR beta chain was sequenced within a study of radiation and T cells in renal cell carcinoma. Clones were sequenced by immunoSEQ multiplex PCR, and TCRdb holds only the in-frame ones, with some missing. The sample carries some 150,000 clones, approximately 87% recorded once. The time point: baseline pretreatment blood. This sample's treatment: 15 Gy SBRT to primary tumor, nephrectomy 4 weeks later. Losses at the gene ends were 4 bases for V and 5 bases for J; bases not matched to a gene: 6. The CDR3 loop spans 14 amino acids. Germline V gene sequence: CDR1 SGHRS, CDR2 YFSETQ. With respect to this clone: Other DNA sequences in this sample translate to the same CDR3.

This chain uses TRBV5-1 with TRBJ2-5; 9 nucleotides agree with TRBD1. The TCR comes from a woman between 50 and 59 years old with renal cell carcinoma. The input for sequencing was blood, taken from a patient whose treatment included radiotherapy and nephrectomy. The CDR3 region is CASSRGQGGETQYF. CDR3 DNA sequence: TGCGCCAGCAGCAGGGGACAGGGAGGGGAGACCCAGTACTTC.